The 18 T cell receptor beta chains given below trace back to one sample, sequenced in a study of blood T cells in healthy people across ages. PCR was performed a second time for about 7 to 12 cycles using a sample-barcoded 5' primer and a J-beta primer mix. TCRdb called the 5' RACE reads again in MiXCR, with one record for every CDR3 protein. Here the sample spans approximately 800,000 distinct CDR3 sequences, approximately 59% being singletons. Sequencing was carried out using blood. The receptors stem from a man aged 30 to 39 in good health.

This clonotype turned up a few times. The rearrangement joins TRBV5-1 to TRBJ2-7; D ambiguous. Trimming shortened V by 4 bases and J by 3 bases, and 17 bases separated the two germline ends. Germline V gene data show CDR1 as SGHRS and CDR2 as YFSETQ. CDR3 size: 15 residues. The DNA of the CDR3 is TGCGCCAGCAGCCTGGCGGCTGTAGCCAACTACGAGCAGTACTTC. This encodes CASSLAAVANYEQYF.

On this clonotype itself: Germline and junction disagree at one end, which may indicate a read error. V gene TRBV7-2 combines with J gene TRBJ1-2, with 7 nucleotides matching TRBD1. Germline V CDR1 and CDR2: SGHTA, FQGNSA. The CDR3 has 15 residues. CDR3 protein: CANSSRQGSSYGYTF. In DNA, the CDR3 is TGTGCCAACAGCTCCCGACAGGGATCTAGCTATGGCTACACCTTC.

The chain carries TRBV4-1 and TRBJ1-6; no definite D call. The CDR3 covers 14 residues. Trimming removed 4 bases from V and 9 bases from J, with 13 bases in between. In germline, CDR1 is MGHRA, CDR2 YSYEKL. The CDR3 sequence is CASSRTSVSSPLHF. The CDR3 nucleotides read TGCGCCAGCAGCCGAACATCCGTCAGTTCACCCCTCCACTTT.

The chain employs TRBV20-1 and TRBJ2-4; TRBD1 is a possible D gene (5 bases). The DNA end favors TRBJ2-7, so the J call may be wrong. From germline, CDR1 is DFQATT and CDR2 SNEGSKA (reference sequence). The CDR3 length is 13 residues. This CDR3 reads CSANPATGYEQYF. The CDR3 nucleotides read TGCAGTGCTAACCCCGCTACAGGTTACGAGCAGTACTTC.

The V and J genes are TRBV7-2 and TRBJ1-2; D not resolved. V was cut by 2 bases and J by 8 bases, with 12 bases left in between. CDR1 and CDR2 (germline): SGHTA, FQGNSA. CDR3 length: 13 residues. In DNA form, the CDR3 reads TGTGCCAGCAGCTTATCTGCCATAAGGGGCTACACCTTC. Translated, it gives CASSLSAIRGYTF.

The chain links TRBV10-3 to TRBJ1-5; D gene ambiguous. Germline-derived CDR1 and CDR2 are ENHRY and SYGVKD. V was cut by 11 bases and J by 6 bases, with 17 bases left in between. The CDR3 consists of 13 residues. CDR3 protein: CASLDQPGQPQHF. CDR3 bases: TGTGCCTCCCTGGACCAACCGGGTCAGCCCCAGCATTTT.

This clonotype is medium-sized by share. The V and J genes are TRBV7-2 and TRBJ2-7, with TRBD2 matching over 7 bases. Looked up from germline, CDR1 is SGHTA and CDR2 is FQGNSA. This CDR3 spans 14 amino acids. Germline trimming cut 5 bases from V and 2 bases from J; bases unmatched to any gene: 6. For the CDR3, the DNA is TGTGCCAGCAGCGGTAGCGGGCCCCCCTACGAGCAGTACTTC. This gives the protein CASSGSGPPYEQYF.

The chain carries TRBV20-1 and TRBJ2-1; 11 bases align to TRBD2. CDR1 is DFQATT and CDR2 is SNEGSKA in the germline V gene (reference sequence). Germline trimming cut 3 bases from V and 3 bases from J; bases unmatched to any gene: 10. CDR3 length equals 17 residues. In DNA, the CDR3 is TGCAGTGCTAGCCCAATTAGCGGGGGGGCTGTCTACAATGAGCAGTTCTTC. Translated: CSASPISGGAVYNEQFF.

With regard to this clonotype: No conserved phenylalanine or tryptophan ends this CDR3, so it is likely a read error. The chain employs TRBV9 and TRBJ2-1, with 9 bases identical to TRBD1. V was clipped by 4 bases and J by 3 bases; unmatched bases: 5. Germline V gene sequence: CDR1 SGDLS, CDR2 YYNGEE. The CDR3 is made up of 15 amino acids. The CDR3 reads CASSPRDRDYNEQFI. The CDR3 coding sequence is TGTGCCAGCAGCCCCCGGGACAGGGACTACAATGAGCAGTTCATC.

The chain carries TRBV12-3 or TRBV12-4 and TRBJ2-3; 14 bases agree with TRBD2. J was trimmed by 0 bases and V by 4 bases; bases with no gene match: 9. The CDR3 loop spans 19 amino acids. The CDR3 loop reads CASSSPGTSGGVSTDTQYF. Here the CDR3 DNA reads TGTGCCAGCAGTTCACCCGGGACTAGCGGGGGAGTTAGCACAGATACGCAGTATTTT.

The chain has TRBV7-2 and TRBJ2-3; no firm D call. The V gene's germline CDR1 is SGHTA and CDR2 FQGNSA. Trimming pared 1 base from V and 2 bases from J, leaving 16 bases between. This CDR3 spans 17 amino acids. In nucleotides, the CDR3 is TGTGCCAGCAGCTTAGGAGTTAGCCTTTACCCCACAGATACGCAGTATTTT. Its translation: CASSLGVSLYPTDTQYF.

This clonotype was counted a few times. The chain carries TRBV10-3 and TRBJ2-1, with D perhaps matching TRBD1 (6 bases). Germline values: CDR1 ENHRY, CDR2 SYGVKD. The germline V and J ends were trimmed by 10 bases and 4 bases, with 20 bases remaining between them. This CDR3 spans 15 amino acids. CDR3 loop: CASNRVPTSYNEQFF. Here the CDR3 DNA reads TGTGCCAGCAACAGGGTCCCCACATCATACAATGAGCAGTTCTTC.

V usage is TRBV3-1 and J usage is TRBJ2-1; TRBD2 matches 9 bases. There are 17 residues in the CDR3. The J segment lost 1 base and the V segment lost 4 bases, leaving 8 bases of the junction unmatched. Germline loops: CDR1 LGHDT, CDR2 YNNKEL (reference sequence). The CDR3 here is CASSPSRRGGSYNEQFF. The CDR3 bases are TGTGCCAGCAGCCCATCACGGCGGGGGGGATCCTACAATGAGCAGTTCTTC.

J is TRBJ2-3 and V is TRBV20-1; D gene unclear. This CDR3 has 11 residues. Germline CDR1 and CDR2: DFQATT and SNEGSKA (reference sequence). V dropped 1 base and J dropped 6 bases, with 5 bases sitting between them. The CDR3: CSARAWDTQYF. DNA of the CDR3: TGCAGTGCTAGAGCTTGGGATACGCAGTATTTT.

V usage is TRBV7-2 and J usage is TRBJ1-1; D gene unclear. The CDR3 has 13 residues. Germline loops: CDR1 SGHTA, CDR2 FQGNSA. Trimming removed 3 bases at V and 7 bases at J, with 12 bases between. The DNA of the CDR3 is TGTGCCAGCAGCTTTGATATTGGGCGTGAAGCTTTCTTT. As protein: CASSFDIGREAFF.

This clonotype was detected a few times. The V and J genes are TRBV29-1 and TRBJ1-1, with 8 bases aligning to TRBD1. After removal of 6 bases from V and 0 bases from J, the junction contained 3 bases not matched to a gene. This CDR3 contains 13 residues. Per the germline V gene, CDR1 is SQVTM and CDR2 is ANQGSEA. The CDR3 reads CSVGQGLNTEAFF. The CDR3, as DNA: TGCAGCGTCGGACAGGGTTTGAACACTGAAGCTTTCTTT.

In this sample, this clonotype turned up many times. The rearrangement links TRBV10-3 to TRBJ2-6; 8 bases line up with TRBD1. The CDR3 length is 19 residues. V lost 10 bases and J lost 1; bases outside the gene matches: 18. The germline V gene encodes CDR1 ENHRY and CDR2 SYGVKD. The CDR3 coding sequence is TGTGCCACATGGGACCCCGAGACAGGGGAGGTATCTGGGGCCAACGTCCTGACTTTC. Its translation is CATWDPETGEVSGANVLTF.

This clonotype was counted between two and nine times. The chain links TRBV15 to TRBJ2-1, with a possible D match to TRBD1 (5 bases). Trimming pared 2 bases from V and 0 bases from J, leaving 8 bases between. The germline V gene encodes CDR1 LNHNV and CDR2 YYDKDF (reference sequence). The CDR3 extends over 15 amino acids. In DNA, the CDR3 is TGTGCCACCAGCAGAAGGACACCCTCCTACAATGAGCAGTTCTTC. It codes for CATSRRTPSYNEQFF. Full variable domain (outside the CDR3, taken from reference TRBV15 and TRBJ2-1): DAMVIQNPRYQVTQFGKPVTLSCSQTLNHNVMYWYQQKSSQAPKLLFHYYDKDFNNEADTPDNFQSRRPNTSFCFLDIRSPGLGDTAMYLCATSRRTPSYNEQFFGPGTRLTVL.